The rows below give T cell receptor beta chains drawn from one sample of a study of blood T cell repertoires in COVID-19. Clones were read by immunoSEQ multiplex PCR, and TCRdb kept only the in-frame ones, dropping some. Among about 200,000 clones, over 80% were seen once, and the ten largest hold 0.9% to 0.95%. The sample consisted of peripheral blood. These receptors were taken from a man aged 60-69 years with COVID-19, enrolled during active disease. Each CDR3 is given with its conserved first and last residue. Each record gives: J gene, V gene, clone size, D gene, CDR3 length, CDR3 protein, CDR3 DNA. D genes are given only for firm matches. Clone size, where shown, is once, few, many, or a class for clones that have expanded.

J gene: TRBJ1-3; V gene: TRBV7-6; clone size: -; D gene: -; CDR3 length: 16; CDR3 protein: CASSLALAGSGNTIYF; CDR3 DNA: TGTGCCAGCAGCTTAGCGTTGGCGGGCTCTGGAAACACCATATATTTT
J gene: TRBJ2-5; V gene: TRBV6-2/TRBV6-3; clone size: -; D gene: TRBD1; CDR3 length: 16; CDR3 protein: CASRPLTGGLQETQYF; CDR3 DNA: TGTGCCAGCAGACCTCTGACAGGGGGCCTCCAAGAGACCCAGTACTTC
J gene: TRBJ1-2; V gene: TRBV6-2/TRBV6-3; clone size: -; D gene: -; CDR3 length: 13; CDR3 protein: CASSLSQDYGYTF; CDR3 DNA: TGTGCCAGCAGTTTAAGCCAAGACTATGGCTACACCTTC
J gene: TRBJ1-3; V gene: TRBV9; clone size: -; D gene: TRBD1; CDR3 length: 17; CDR3 protein: CASSVGGGGISGNTIYF; CDR3 DNA: TGTGCCAGCAGCGTAGGAGGGGGCGGAATCTCTGGAAACACCATATATTTT
J gene: TRBJ2-7; V gene: TRBV5-5; clone size: -; D gene: TRBD1; CDR3 length: 15; CDR3 protein: CASSSGRTGDYEQYF; CDR3 DNA: TGTGCCAGCAGCTCTGGGCGGACAGGGGACTACGAGCAGTACTTC
J gene: TRBJ2-5; V gene: TRBV6-5; clone size: -; D gene: -; CDR3 length: 14; CDR3 protein: CASSPGGLRETQYF; CDR3 DNA: TGTGCCAGCAGTCCAGGGGGACTGAGGGAGACCCAGTACTTC
J gene: TRBJ1-2; V gene: TRBV5-1; clone size: few; D gene: -; CDR3 length: 17; CDR3 protein: CASSAYDTGTTFYGYTF; CDR3 DNA: TGCGCCAGCAGCGCTTACGACACCGGGACTACTTTCTATGGCTACACCTTC
J gene: TRBJ1-5; V gene: TRBV28; clone size: -; D gene: TRBD1; CDR3 length: 15; CDR3 protein: CASSFGQGAKQPQHF; CDR3 DNA: TGTGCCAGCAGTTTTGGACAGGGGGCGAAACAGCCCCAGCATTTT
J gene: TRBJ2-5; V gene: TRBV11-2; clone size: -; D gene: TRBD2; CDR3 length: 19; CDR3 protein: CASSLVGASGTGTQETQYF; CDR3 DNA: TGTGCCAGCAGCTTAGTAGGGGCTAGCGGGACGGGTACCCAAGAGACCCAGTACTTC
J gene: TRBJ1-2; V gene: TRBV12-3/TRBV12-4; clone size: -; D gene: -; CDR3 length: 12; CDR3 protein: CASSQTSYGYTF; CDR3 DNA: TGTGCCAGCAGTCAGACAAGCTATGGCTACACCTTC
J gene: TRBJ1-2; V gene: TRBV19; clone size: -; D gene: -; CDR3 length: 12; CDR3 protein: CASTDTVDGYTF; CDR3 DNA: TGTGCCAGTACCGATACGGTGGATGGCTACACCTTC
J gene: TRBJ1-3; V gene: TRBV13; clone size: -; D gene: -; CDR3 length: 16; CDR3 protein: CASSLDITGTGNTIYF; CDR3 DNA: TGTGCCAGCAGCTTAGATATTACAGGGACTGGAAACACCATATATTTT
J gene: TRBJ2-7; V gene: TRBV27; clone size: -; D gene: -; CDR3 length: 14; CDR3 protein: CASTRQGAGGEQYF; CDR3 DNA: TGTGCCAGCACCCGACAAGGGGCTGGGGGGGAGCAGTACTTC
J gene: TRBJ1-1; V gene: TRBV3-1/TRBV3-2; clone size: -; D gene: -; CDR3 length: 14; CDR3 protein: CASSQAGEWTEAFF; CDR3 DNA: TGTGCCAGCAGCCAGGCCGGGGAGTGGACTGAAGCTTTCTTT
J gene: TRBJ2-7; V gene: TRBV5-1; clone size: -; D gene: -; CDR3 length: 14; CDR3 protein: CASSLASGSYEQYF; CDR3 DNA: TGCGCCAGCAGCCTGGCCTCCGGCTCCTACGAGCAGTACTTC
J gene: TRBJ1-2; V gene: TRBV5-6; clone size: -; D gene: TRBD1; CDR3 length: 15; CDR3 protein: CASSSNRQGARGYTF; CDR3 DNA: TGTGCCAGCAGCTCCAACCGCCAGGGGGCGAGAGGCTACACCTTC
J gene: TRBJ2-1; V gene: TRBV25-1; clone size: -; D gene: -; CDR3 length: 15; CDR3 protein: CASSEAGDFYNEQFF; CDR3 DNA: TGTGCCAGCAGTGAGGCAGGGGATTTCTACAATGAGCAGTTCTTC
J gene: TRBJ2-2; V gene: TRBV10-1; clone size: -; D gene: -; CDR3 length: 13; CDR3 protein: CASSGRNTGELFF; CDR3 DNA: TGCGCCAGCAGCGGGAGGAACACCGGGGAGCTGTTTTTT
J gene: TRBJ1-5; V gene: TRBV2; clone size: -; D gene: TRBD1; CDR3 length: 15; CDR3 protein: CASSERRQGIQPQHF; CDR3 DNA: TGTGCCAGCAGTGAAAGGAGACAGGGGATTCAGCCCCAGCATTTT
J gene: TRBJ2-7; V gene: TRBV10-1; clone size: -; D gene: -; CDR3 length: 14; CDR3 protein: CASSSDTSSYEQYF; CDR3 DNA: TGCGCCAGCAGTTCCGACACGAGCTCCTACGAGCAGTACTTC
J gene: TRBJ2-2; V gene: TRBV3-1/TRBV3-2; clone size: -; D gene: -; CDR3 length: 16; CDR3 protein: CASKERGGGSGGELFF; CDR3 DNA: TGTGCCAGCAAGGAGAGAGGTGGAGGGTCGGGCGGGGAGCTGTTTTTT
J gene: TRBJ2-2; V gene: TRBV27; clone size: -; D gene: -; CDR3 length: 18; CDR3 protein: CASSLLVVGRGHTGELFF; CDR3 DNA: TGTGCCAGCAGTTTATTAGTGGTGGGCAGGGGACACACCGGGGAGCTGTTTTTT
J gene: TRBJ2-6; V gene: TRBV4-1; clone size: -; D gene: TRBD1; CDR3 length: 19; CDR3 protein: CASSQGLGQGRAGANVLTF; CDR3 DNA: TGCGCCAGCAGCCAAGGACTTGGACAGGGTAGGGCTGGGGCCAACGTCCTGACTTTC
J gene: TRBJ2-7; V gene: TRBV7-2; clone size: once; D gene: -; CDR3 length: 16; CDR3 protein: CASSLDGGLVGYEQYF; CDR3 DNA: TGTGCCAGCAGCCTAGACGGAGGGCTAGTCGGCTACGAGCAGTACTTC
J gene: TRBJ1-3; V gene: TRBV11-2; clone size: few; D gene: -; CDR3 length: 14; CDR3 protein: CASSLESARNTIYF; CDR3 DNA: TGTGCCAGCAGCTTAGAGAGCGCTAGAAACACCATATATTTT
J gene: TRBJ1-5; V gene: TRBV30; clone size: -; D gene: TRBD1; CDR3 length: 17; CDR3 protein: CAWSDRGGLYSNQPQHF; CDR3 DNA: TGTGCCTGGAGTGACAGGGGGGGCCTTTATAGCAATCAGCCCCAGCATTTT
J gene: TRBJ1-1; V gene: TRBV29-1; clone size: -; D gene: -; CDR3 length: 13; CDR3 protein: CSGSGFMNTEAFF; CDR3 DNA: TGCAGCGGATCGGGTTTTATGAACACTGAAGCTTTCTTT
J gene: TRBJ2-1; V gene: TRBV5-6; clone size: -; D gene: TRBD1; CDR3 length: 15; CDR3 protein: CASSLKGGAYNEQFF; CDR3 DNA: TGTGCCAGCAGCTTGAAAGGGGGCGCCTACAATGAGCAGTTCTTC
J gene: TRBJ1-2; V gene: TRBV7-8; clone size: -; D gene: -; CDR3 length: 16; CDR3 protein: CASSLVAGSRVNGYTF; CDR3 DNA: TGTGCCAGCAGCTTAGTCGCAGGGTCCCGTGTCAATGGCTACACCTTC
J gene: TRBJ1-1; V gene: TRBV3-1/TRBV3-2; clone size: -; D gene: -; CDR3 length: 14; CDR3 protein: CASSQVLSDTEAFF; CDR3 DNA: TGTGCCAGCAGCCAAGTACTCTCCGACACTGAAGCTTTCTTT
J gene: TRBJ1-6; V gene: TRBV7-9; clone size: -; D gene: TRBD1; CDR3 length: 15; CDR3 protein: CASSLGQGANSPLHF; CDR3 DNA: TGTGCCAGCAGCTTAGGTCAGGGGGCCAATTCACCCCTCCACTTT
J gene: TRBJ2-7; V gene: TRBV2; clone size: -; D gene: -; CDR3 length: 15; CDR3 protein: CASSAPSTGAYEQYF; CDR3 DNA: TGTGCCAGCAGTGCCCCATCAACAGGAGCCTACGAGCAGTACTTC
J gene: TRBJ2-2; V gene: TRBV27; clone size: -; D gene: TRBD2; CDR3 length: 17; CDR3 protein: CASSPPWGTSVTGELFF; CDR3 DNA: TGTGCCAGCAGCCCTCCCTGGGGGACTAGTGTGACCGGGGAGCTGTTTTTT
J gene: TRBJ2-1; V gene: TRBV3-1/TRBV3-2; clone size: -; D gene: TRBD1; CDR3 length: 16; CDR3 protein: CASSPGQVWLHNEQFF; CDR3 DNA: TGTGCCAGCAGCCCCGGACAGGTTTGGCTCCACAATGAGCAGTTCTTC
J gene: TRBJ2-2; V gene: TRBV6-5; clone size: -; D gene: -; CDR3 length: 13; CDR3 protein: CASIQTGSGELFF; CDR3 DNA: TGTGCCAGCATACAAACAGGGAGCGGGGAGCTGTTTTTT
J gene: TRBJ1-2; V gene: TRBV11-2; clone size: -; D gene: -; CDR3 length: 15; CDR3 protein: CASSLERGKDYGYTF; CDR3 DNA: TGTGCCAGCAGCTTAGAACGGGGAAAAGACTATGGCTACACCTTC
J gene: TRBJ1-5; V gene: TRBV7-9; clone size: -; D gene: TRBD1; CDR3 length: 13; CDR3 protein: CASSRTGNQPQHF; CDR3 DNA: TGTGCCAGCAGCCGGACAGGTAATCAGCCCCAGCATTTT
J gene: TRBJ1-5; V gene: TRBV2; clone size: -; D gene: -; CDR3 length: 14; CDR3 protein: CASTERQVNQPQHF; CDR3 DNA: TGTGCCAGCACCGAAAGGCAGGTCAATCAGCCCCAGCATTTT
J gene: TRBJ2-2; V gene: TRBV14; clone size: -; D gene: -; CDR3 length: 16; CDR3 protein: CASSQPLTGNTGELFF; CDR3 DNA: TGTGCCAGCAGCCAACCATTGACAGGGAACACCGGGGAGCTGTTTTTT
J gene: TRBJ2-1; V gene: TRBV2; clone size: -; D gene: -; CDR3 length: 11; CDR3 protein: CASTLYNEQFF; CDR3 DNA: TGTGCCAGCACTCTCTACAATGAGCAGTTCTTC
J gene: TRBJ2-2; V gene: TRBV9; clone size: -; D gene: -; CDR3 length: 16; CDR3 protein: CASSVVGPPSGGELFF; CDR3 DNA: TGTGCCAGCAGCGTAGTGGGGCCTCCCTCGGGCGGGGAGCTGTTTTTT
J gene: TRBJ1-4; V gene: TRBV7-9; clone size: -; D gene: -; CDR3 length: 16; CDR3 protein: CASSFLGGPGNEKLFF; CDR3 DNA: TGTGCCAGCAGCTTTCTCGGGGGGCCTGGTAATGAAAAACTGTTTTTT
J gene: TRBJ1-5; V gene: TRBV9; clone size: -; D gene: -; CDR3 length: 13; CDR3 protein: CASSVTSEQPQHF; CDR3 DNA: TGTGCCAGCAGCGTCACGTCGGAGCAGCCCCAGCATTTT
J gene: TRBJ2-3; V gene: TRBV2; clone size: -; D gene: TRBD2; CDR3 length: 14; CDR3 protein: CASLSGSAGDTQYF; CDR3 DNA: TGTGCCAGCCTTAGCGGGAGTGCTGGAGATACGCAGTATTTT
J gene: TRBJ1-2; V gene: TRBV5-8; clone size: -; D gene: TRBD1; CDR3 length: 12; CDR3 protein: CASSSRDSGYTF; CDR3 DNA: TGTGCCAGCAGCTCCCGGGACAGTGGCTACACCTTC
J gene: TRBJ1-2; V gene: TRBV19; clone size: -; D gene: TRBD1; CDR3 length: 15; CDR3 protein: CASSPQGQTGYGYTF; CDR3 DNA: TGTGCCAGTAGTCCCCAGGGCCAGACAGGGTATGGCTACACCTTC
J gene: TRBJ1-5; V gene: TRBV27; clone size: -; D gene: -; CDR3 length: 18; CDR3 protein: CASSLTGVGGANNQPQHF; CDR3 DNA: TGTGCCAGCAGTCTCACAGGTGTTGGGGGCGCCAATAATCAGCCCCAGCATTTT
J gene: TRBJ2-1; V gene: TRBV3-1/TRBV3-2; clone size: -; D gene: TRBD2; CDR3 length: 16; CDR3 protein: CASSQNPGLAGYEQFF; CDR3 DNA: TGTGCCAGCAGCCAAAATCCGGGACTAGCGGGATATGAGCAGTTCTTC
J gene: TRBJ2-1; V gene: TRBV20-1; clone size: -; D gene: -; CDR3 length: 10; CDR3 protein: CSASYNEQFF; CDR3 DNA: TGCAGTGCTTCTTACAATGAGCAGTTCTTC
J gene: TRBJ1-2; V gene: TRBV29-1; clone size: -; D gene: TRBD1; CDR3 length: 16; CDR3 protein: CSAGGLTGNANYGYTF; CDR3 DNA: TGCAGCGCTGGGGGTCTGACAGGGAACGCTAACTATGGCTACACCTTC
J gene: TRBJ1-5; V gene: TRBV28; clone size: -; D gene: -; CDR3 length: 15; CDR3 protein: CASSSRGGGNQPQHF; CDR3 DNA: TGTGCCAGCAGTTCTCGCGGGGGGGGCAACCAGCCCCAGCATTTT